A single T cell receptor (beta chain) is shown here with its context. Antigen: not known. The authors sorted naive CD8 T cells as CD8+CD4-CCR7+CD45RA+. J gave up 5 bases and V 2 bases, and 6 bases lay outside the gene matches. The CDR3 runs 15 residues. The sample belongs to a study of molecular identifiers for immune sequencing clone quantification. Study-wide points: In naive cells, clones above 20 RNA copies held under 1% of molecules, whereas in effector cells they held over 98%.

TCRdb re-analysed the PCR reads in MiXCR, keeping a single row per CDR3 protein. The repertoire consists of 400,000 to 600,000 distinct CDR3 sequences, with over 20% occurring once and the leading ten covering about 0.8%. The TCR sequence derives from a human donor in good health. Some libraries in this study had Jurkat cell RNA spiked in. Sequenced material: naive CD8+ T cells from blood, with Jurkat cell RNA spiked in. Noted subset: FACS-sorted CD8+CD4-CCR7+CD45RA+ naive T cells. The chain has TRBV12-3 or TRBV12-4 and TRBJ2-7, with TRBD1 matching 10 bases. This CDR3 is CASSLIGTGVHEQYF. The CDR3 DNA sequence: TGTGCCAGCAGTTTAATTGGGACAGGGGTACACGAGCAGTACTTC.